The rows below give T cell receptor beta chains drawn from one sample of a study of response to subunit inactivated influenza vaccine. TCRdb called the RT-PCR reads again in MiXCR, with one record for every CDR3 protein. The sample carries around 170,000 distinct CDR3 sequences, around 11% recorded once. Sequencing was performed on CD8+ T cells sorted from PBMCs, taken less than 25 months after vaccination. These receptors were obtained from a man between 50 and 75 years old who received an inactivated influenza vaccine. Both conserved end residues are part of each CDR3. The D gene is left open where the match is weak. The listing skips clone size in some rows; elsewhere it reads once, few, many or a size class.

clone_size: many
j_call: TRBJ2-6
cdr3_length: 15
v_call: TRBV5-1
d_call: .
cdr3_aa: CASSLDISGANVLTF
cdr3_nt: TGCGCCAGCAGCTTGGATATCTCTGGGGCCAACGTCCTGACTTTC

clone_size: many
j_call: TRBJ2-1
cdr3_length: 15
v_call: TRBV9
d_call: TRBD2
cdr3_aa: CASSVGGTSGNEQFF
cdr3_nt: TGTGCCAGCAGCGTAGGAGGGACTAGCGGCAATGAGCAGTTCTTC

clone_size: few
j_call: TRBJ2-7
cdr3_length: 17
v_call: TRBV27
d_call: TRBD2
cdr3_aa: CASSLVPLAGVPYEQYF
cdr3_nt: TGTGCCAGCAGTTTAGTACCTCTAGCGGGAGTACCTTACGAGCAGTACTTC

clone_size: few
j_call: TRBJ2-1
cdr3_length: 17
v_call: TRBV9
d_call: TRBD2
cdr3_aa: CASSDPPGLAADNEQFF
cdr3_nt: TGTGCCAGCAGCGATCCGCCGGGACTAGCGGCAGACAATGAGCAGTTCTTC

clone_size: few
j_call: TRBJ1-2
cdr3_length: 17
v_call: TRBV29-1
d_call: TRBD1
cdr3_aa: CSVEATTGGMLNYGYTF
cdr3_nt: TGCAGCGTTGAAGCTACGACAGGGGGCATGCTTAACTATGGCTACACCTTC

clone_size: .
j_call: TRBJ2-7
cdr3_length: 14
v_call: TRBV28
d_call: TRBD1
cdr3_aa: CASSLHWDREAQYF
cdr3_nt: TGTGCCAGCAGTCTACACTGGGACAGGGAGGCGCAGTACTTC

clone_size: .
j_call: TRBJ2-2
cdr3_length: 15
v_call: TRBV21-1
d_call: .
cdr3_aa: CASPGRDRNTGELFF
cdr3_nt: TGTGCCAGCCCTGGCCGGGACAGGAACACCGGGGAGCTGTTTTTT

clone_size: many
j_call: TRBJ2-7
cdr3_length: 14
v_call: TRBV4-3
d_call: .
cdr3_aa: CASSQGWGPYEQYF
cdr3_nt: TGCGCCAGCAGCCAAGGTTGGGGGCCCTACGAGCAGTACTTC

clone_size: .
j_call: TRBJ2-1
cdr3_length: 11
v_call: TRBV20-1
d_call: .
cdr3_aa: CSAWGRNEQFF
cdr3_nt: TGCAGTGCTTGGGGCAGGAATGAGCAGTTCTTC

clone_size: .
j_call: TRBJ2-3
cdr3_length: 15
v_call: TRBV6-5
d_call: .
cdr3_aa: CASSYSSAVGDTQYF
cdr3_nt: TGTGCCAGCAGTTACTCGAGCGCGGTAGGAGATACGCAGTATTTT

clone_size: .
j_call: TRBJ2-3
cdr3_length: 16
v_call: TRBV7-2
d_call: TRBD2
cdr3_aa: CASSPIGGGNADTQYF
cdr3_nt: TGTGCCAGCAGCCCCATCGGGGGGGGCAACGCAGATACGCAGTATTTT